Below are 24 T cell receptor beta chains sequenced from a single sample in a study of CD8 T cells in Susac syndrome. An amount of RNA that ranged from roughly 0.45 to 1 ug was reverse transcribed with random hexamers. TCRdb re-analysed the immunoSEQ multiplex PCR reads in MiXCR, keeping a single row per CDR3 protein. The profile shows approximately 190,000 distinct CDR3 sequences, approximately 96% of them singletons. Sequencing was carried out using CD4+ T cells from PBMCs. These receptors came from a human donor with Susac syndrome.

The V and J genes are TRBV13 and TRBJ2-3; 8 nucleotides match TRBD2. CDR1 is PRHDT and CDR2 is FYEKMQ in the germline V gene (reference sequence). The J segment lost 5 bases and the V segment lost 3 bases, leaving 4 bases of the junction unmatched. This CDR3 region has 14 residues. In DNA, the CDR3 is TGTGCCAGCAGCTTTACGAGCGGGGGAGATACGCAGTATTTT. This encodes CASSFTSGGDTQYF.

V and J are TRBV29-1 and TRBJ2-3; 10 positions match TRBD1. Trimming cost V 7 bases and J 5 bases; bases outside gene matches: 6. Germline V lookup: CDR1 SQVTM, CDR2 ANQGSEA. The CDR3 runs 13 residues. CDR3 amino acids: CSAGTGEGDTQYF. The CDR3 bases are TGCAGCGCAGGGACAGGGGAAGGAGATACGCAGTATTTT.

The chain combines TRBV12-3 or TRBV12-4 with TRBJ1-1; D unresolved. The CDR3 contains 13 residues. Trimming shortened V by 2 bases and J by 10 bases, and 14 bases separated the two germline ends. In DNA, the CDR3 is TGTGCCAGCAGTTTAATATCCAGCCCGGGAGCTTTCTTT. Amino acid sequence: CASSLISSPGAFF.

The V and J genes are TRBV5-1 and TRBJ2-1; TRBD2 is a possible D gene (5 bases). Germline CDR1 SGHRS, CDR2 YFSETQ. CDR3 size: 16 residues. V lost 4 bases and J lost 1, with 15 bases in between. CDR3 sequence reads: CASSPSSGGSYNEQFF. The DNA for the CDR3 is TGCGCCAGCAGCCCCTCGAGCGGCGGATCCTACAATGAGCAGTTCTTC. Based on the CDR3 plus reference TRBV5-1 and TRBJ2-1, the full variable domain is KAGVTQTPRYLIKTRGQQVTLSCSPISGHRSVSWYQQTPGQGLQFLFEYFSETQRNKGNFPGRFSGRQFSNSRSEMNVSTLELGDSALYLCASSPSSGGSYNEQFFGPGTRLTVL.

The chain recombines TRBV9 with TRBJ2-2, with D uncertain. Trimming shortened V by 1 base and J by 5 bases, and 15 bases separated the two germline ends. Per germline, CDR1 SGDLS and CDR2 YYNGEE. This CDR3 is 16 amino acids long. CDR3 sequence reads: CASSVRSGMVTGELFF. The DNA for the CDR3 is TGTGCCAGCAGCGTAAGGAGTGGTATGGTAACCGGGGAGCTGTTTTTT.

The count of this clonotype is one. This chain uses TRBV7-2 with TRBJ2-2; D ambiguous. V lost 5 bases, J lost 4 bases, and 11 bases lay in between. The germline V gene encodes CDR1 SGHTA and CDR2 FQGNSA. This CDR3 contains 14 residues. The CDR3 is CASSPRERTGELFF. The CDR3 DNA is TGTGCCAGCAGCCCCCGCGAGCGCACCGGGGAGCTGTTTTTT.

This chain links TRBV7-3 with TRBJ2-3, with unresolved D. This CDR3 comprises 14 residues. V was cut by 5 bases and J by 0 bases, with 9 bases left in between. The germline gives CDR1 SGHTA, CDR2 FQGTGA. The CDR3 region is CASSLLGSTDTQYF. The CDR3 region has the DNA TGTGCCAGCAGCCTCCTGGGGAGCACAGATACGCAGTATTTT.

This chain links TRBV10-2 with TRBJ1-6; D might be TRBD1 (6 bases). The CDR3 consists of 14 residues. The V end lost 7 bases, the J end lost 5 bases, and 12 bases lay between the germline ends. Germline V gene data show CDR1 as WSHSY and CDR2 as SAAADI. CDR3 sequence (DNA): TGCGCCAGCAACCATAGGGGGAATAATTCACCCCTCCACTTT. This gives the protein CASNHRGNNSPLHF.

The CDR3 loop is CAWRINLGEQYF. The CDR3 DNA is TGTGCCTGGCGGATCAACTTAGGGGAGCAGTACTTC. The chain uses TRBV30 and TRBJ2-7; D gene ambiguous. The CDR3 spans 12 residues. Germline V CDR1 and CDR2: GTSNPN, SVGIG (reference sequence). Trimming took off 5 bases at V and 7 bases at J, with 15 bases between the two ends.

V gene TRBV29-1 combines with J gene TRBJ1-1; D call uncertain. The CDR3 sequence is 12 residues long. V lost 5 bases and J lost 0, with 7 bases in between. Germline CDR1 is SQVTM and CDR2 is ANQGSEA. CDR3 loop: CSVPGLNTEAFF. DNA of the CDR3: TGCAGCGTTCCCGGTTTGAACACTGAAGCTTTCTTT.

The CDR3 DNA follows: TGTGCCAGCAGCGTAGAAGAGTGGACTGAAGCTTTCTTT. Translating gives CASSVEEWTEAFF. The rearrangement joins TRBV9 to TRBJ1-1, with D unclear. Trimming cost V 0 bases and J 5 bases, with 8 bases left between them. The CDR3 consists of 13 residues. Germline CDR1 reads SGDLS; CDR2 reads YYNGEE.

The chain carries TRBV20-1 and TRBJ1-2; 7 nucleotides agree with TRBD1. This CDR3 contains 14 residues. With V trimmed by 6 bases and J by 0 bases, 7 bases remained unmatched. The germline V gene encodes CDR1 DFQATT and CDR2 SNEGSKA (reference sequence). CDR3: CSAIQGIANYGYTF. As DNA, the CDR3 is TGCAGTGCCATACAGGGGATAGCTAACTATGGCTACACCTTC.

The CDR3 sequence is CASSRLGRTKEAFF. The CDR3 DNA reads TGTGCCAGCAGCCGGCTGGGACGGACCAAAGAAGCTTTCTTT. The chain combines TRBV7-9 with TRBJ1-1; TRBD1 might be the D (5 bases). The V gene's germline CDR1 is SEHNR and CDR2 FQNEAQ (reference sequence). This CDR3 is 14 amino acids long. V lost 5 bases and J 8 bases, leaving 18 bases between the germline ends.

CDR3 sequence reads: CASSYGGILTYNEQFF. The CDR3 DNA reads as TGTGCCAGCAGTTACGGAGGAATCCTAACCTACAATGAGCAGTTCTTC. The V and J genes are TRBV6-2 or TRBV6-3 and TRBJ2-1; perhaps TRBD2 as D (5 bases). Trimming stripped 2 bases from V and 2 bases from J, with 13 bases between. The CDR3 contains 16 residues. CDR1 is MNHEY, CDR2 SVGEGT, per germline.

The chain is built from TRBV5-1 and TRBJ2-2; TRBD1 matches 11 bases. CDR1 is SGHRS and CDR2 is YFSETQ in the germline V gene. This CDR3 is 15 amino acids long. J gave up 2 bases and V 3 bases, and 0 bases lay outside the gene matches. The CDR3 protein is CASSWTGGNTGELFF. CDR3 nucleotide sequence: TGCGCCAGCAGCTGGACAGGGGGCAACACCGGGGAGCTGTTTTTT.

This sequence joins TRBV10-2 and TRBJ1-5; TRBD1 matches at 8 bases. The CDR3 loop spans 16 amino acids. CDR1 and CDR2 (germline): WSHSY, SAAADI. V was clipped by 7 bases and J by 0 bases; unmatched bases: 8. As DNA, the CDR3 is TGCGCCAGCACCGCCGGGACAGGCCTTAGCAATCAGCCCCAGCATTTT. It is translated as CASTAGTGLSNQPQHF.

The genes are TRBV24-1 and TRBJ1-5; D call uncertain. The CDR3 runs 14 residues. V was clipped by 4 bases and J by 9 bases, with 15 bases between them. Per the germline V gene, CDR1 is KGHDR and CDR2 is SFDVKD. CDR3: CATSERTSRGPQHF. The CDR3 bases are TGTGCCACCAGTGAAAGAACCTCCAGAGGGCCCCAGCATTTT.

The rearrangement links TRBV29-1 to TRBJ1-1; D is unclear. V was clipped by 2 bases and J by 2 bases, with 9 bases between them. CDR3 length equals 13 residues. Germline CDR1 is SQVTM and CDR2 is ANQGSEA. In DNA form, the CDR3 reads TGCAGCGTTGAAAGGACCCCAAACACTGAAGCTTTCTTT. It yields the protein CSVERTPNTEAFF.

The chain is built from TRBV20-1 and TRBJ2-1, with TRBD2 matching 12 bases. From germline, CDR1 is DFQATT and CDR2 SNEGSKA (reference sequence). This CDR3 spans 19 amino acids. Trimming at V came to 0 bases and at J to 1 base, leaving 10 bases not matched to a gene. CDR3 residues: CSARDPGTSGHPSYNEQFF. Here the CDR3 DNA reads TGCAGTGCTAGAGATCCCGGGACTAGCGGGCATCCTTCCTACAATGAGCAGTTCTTC.

This clonotype was observed once. V gene TRBV6-6 combines with J gene TRBJ1-2; D is unclear. This CDR3 has 15 amino acids. CDR1 is MNHNY, CDR2 SVGAGI, per germline (reference sequence). V was trimmed by 0 bases and J by 3 bases, leaving 11 bases between them. CDR3 bases: TGTGCCAGCAGTTACTCGGCGGGCGGGTACTATGGCTACACCTTC. Its translation is CASSYSAGGYYGYTF.

This clonotype was recorded once. The rearrangement links TRBV2 to TRBJ2-7; 7 nucleotides line up with TRBD1. The CDR3 is 13 residues long. V lost 4 bases, J lost 4 bases, and 4 bases stayed unmatched. The germline CDR1 and CDR2 sequences are SNHLY and FYNNEI. CDR3 in amino acids: CASSADRRYEQYF. The DNA for the CDR3 is TGTGCCAGCAGTGCGGACAGGCGGTACGAGCAGTACTTC.

This clonotype appeared a few times. This rearrangement joins TRBV6-2 or TRBV6-3 to TRBJ2-7; no clear D gene. The CDR3 contains 12 residues. Looked up from germline, CDR1 is MNHEY and CDR2 is SVGEGT. V shed 4 bases and J shed 2 bases, with 6 bases lying between them. CDR3 in DNA: TGTGCCAGCAGTTCTGGACCCTACGAGCAGTACTTC. This encodes CASSSGPYEQYF.

The genes are TRBV30 and TRBJ1-1, with D uncertain. The CDR3 length is 12 residues. The germline V gene encodes CDR1 GTSNPN and CDR2 SVGIG (reference sequence). Between the trimmed V and J ends, which lost 2 bases and 5 bases, there was a span of 9 bases. CDR3 region: CAWSPVGTEAFF. The CDR3 nucleotides read TGTGCCTGGAGTCCAGTGGGGACTGAAGCTTTCTTT.

The V and J genes are TRBV29-1 and TRBJ2-1; D not certain. The V and J ends lost 2 bases and 6 bases respectively, with 5 bases between them. The germline gives CDR1 SQVTM, CDR2 ANQGSEA. The CDR3 runs to 11 residues. The CDR3 spells CSVEIGNEQFF. In DNA, the CDR3 is TGCAGCGTTGAAATAGGCAATGAGCAGTTCTTC.